The T cell receptor beta chain under discussion was sequenced for a study of vaccination and CD4 T cells after COVID-19. Study as a whole: Sampling post-COVID took place a median approximately 100 days after diagnosis (range 35 to 161). Cellular stimulation was performed using overlapping spike peptides derived from SARS-CoV-2, HCoV-NL63, HCoV-OC43 and HCoV-229E. Findings and limits, study-wide: For convalescent patients, 304 of the 307 vaccine-specific clones analyzed were classified as spike mono-reactive.

The germline V gene encodes CDR1 LNHDA and CDR2 SQIVND (reference sequence). Trimming took 4 bases from V and 8 from J; bases not matched to a gene: 4. The CDR3 consists of 12 residues. The treatment here: roughly nine-day PBMC culture with coronavirus spike peptide pools or control peptides (ViraFEST assay). Following expansion of antigen-specific T cells with peptide pools, ViraFEST then sequenced TCRs. On this clonotype: Its antigen is undetermined.

Oncomine TCR Beta short-read sequencing was applied to DNA from cultured CD4+ T cells. MiXCR, applied by TCRdb to the PCR reads, yields one record per CDR3 protein. The sample yields about 13,000 distinct CDR3 sequences, 52% seen once. The sequencing sample was made of CD4+ T cells from blood, cultured in vitro. This TCR derives from a human donor who had recovered from COVID-19. The chain joins TRBV19 to TRBJ2-7, with 8 bases fitting TRBD1. CDR3 protein: CASSTDRVKQYF. Here the CDR3 DNA reads TGTGCCAGTAGTACGGACAGGGTGAAGCAGTACTTC.